In its sample, the clone carrying this TCR beta chain was seen a few times. Its antigen is currently unknown. Each CDR3 protein gets one entry after TCRdb re-called the 5' RACE reads with MiXCR. The sample has just over 450,000 distinct CDR3 sequences, 12% to 15% seen once. These data come from a study of identical twins. The study, taken as a whole, reports: Compared with unrelated sharing, twin-shared out-of-frame alpha sequences had more low-probability sequences. There was more out-of-frame TCR alpha sharing in monozygotic twins than models estimated.

J gave up 6 bases and V 5 bases, and 3 bases lay outside the gene matches. The CDR3 is made up of 14 amino acids. These data were likewise used in another study, on yellow fever vaccine responses in identical twins.

The receptor was derived from a woman in her late teens or twenties in good health. The source material was CD4+ T cells sorted from blood. V and J are TRBV12-3 or TRBV12-4 and TRBJ1-6, with TRBD1 matching 8 bases. CDR3 sequence (DNA): TGTGCCAGCAGTCCGACAGGGGTTAATTCACCCCTCCACTTT. This encodes CASSPTGVNSPLHF.